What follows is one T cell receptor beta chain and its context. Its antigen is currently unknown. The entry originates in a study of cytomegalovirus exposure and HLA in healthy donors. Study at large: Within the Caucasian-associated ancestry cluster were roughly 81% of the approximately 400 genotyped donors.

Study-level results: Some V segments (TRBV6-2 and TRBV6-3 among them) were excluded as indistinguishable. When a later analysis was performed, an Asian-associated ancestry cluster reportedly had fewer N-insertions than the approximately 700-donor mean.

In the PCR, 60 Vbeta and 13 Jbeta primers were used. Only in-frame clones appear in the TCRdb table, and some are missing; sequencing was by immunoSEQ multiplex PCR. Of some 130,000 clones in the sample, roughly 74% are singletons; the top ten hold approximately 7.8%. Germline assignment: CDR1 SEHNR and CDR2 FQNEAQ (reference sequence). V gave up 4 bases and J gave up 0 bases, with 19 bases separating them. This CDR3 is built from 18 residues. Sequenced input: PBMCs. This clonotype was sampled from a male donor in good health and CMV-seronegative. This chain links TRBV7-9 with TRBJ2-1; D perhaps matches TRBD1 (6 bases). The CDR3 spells CASSSGTRRLTSYNEQFF. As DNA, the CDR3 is TGTGCCAGCAGCTCCGGGACAAGGAGATTGACCTCCTACAATGAGCAGTTCTTC.